One and the same sample provided the 9 T cell receptor beta chains below, sequenced in a study of identical twins. TCRdb redid the calling of the 5' RACE reads with MiXCR, one entry per CDR3 protein. The sample contains hundreds of thousands of distinct CDR3 sequences, more than 13% of which appear only once. Sequencing was done on a sample of memory (CD45RO+) T cells sorted from blood. These receptors originate from a woman aged 18-29 years in good health.

There are a few counts of this clonotype. CDR3 in amino acids: CSARPGEQQFF. CDR3 DNA: TGCAGTGCTAGGCCGGGGGAGCAGCAGTTCTTC. The chain couples TRBV20-1 to TRBJ2-1, with D perhaps matching TRBD2 (6 bases). The ends were cut back, 3 bases at V and 11 bases at J, with 11 bases in the middle. Germline V lookup: CDR1 DFQATT, CDR2 SNEGSKA (reference sequence). The CDR3 runs to 11 residues.

This clonotype was seen only a few times. The gene calls are TRBV15 and TRBJ2-1, with 8 bases fitting TRBD2. The CDR3 totals 15 residues. V lost 4 bases and J lost 9; bases outside the gene matches: 11. CDR1 and CDR2 (germline): LNHNV, YYDKDF (reference sequence). The CDR3 region has the DNA TGTGCCACCAGCAAAGGACTAGCAGGACTGGGTGAGCAGTTCTTC. Encoded protein: CATSKGLAGLGEQFF.

J is TRBJ2-7 and V is TRBV6-5; D is ambiguous. This CDR3 is 14 amino acids long. V was trimmed by 0 bases and J by 2 bases, leaving 8 bases between them. Germline V lookup: CDR1 MNHEY, CDR2 SVGAGI. Here the CDR3 reads CASSYSLGAYEQYF. The CDR3 nucleotides read TGTGCCAGCAGTTACTCTCTAGGTGCCTACGAGCAGTACTTC.

This clonotype came up a few times. This chain connects TRBV6-2 or TRBV6-3 to TRBJ2-1; a possible D gene is TRBD1 (5 bases). The V gene's germline CDR1 is MNHEY and CDR2 SVGEGT. This CDR3 is built from 14 residues. V was trimmed by 7 bases and J by 0 bases, leaving 10 bases between them. CDR3 residues: CASTLGPSYNEQFF. CDR3 sequence (DNA): TGTGCCAGCACCTTGGGGCCCTCCTACAATGAGCAGTTCTTC.

This clonotype was seen a handful of times. This chain connects TRBV6-5 to TRBJ1-2, with D maybe TRBD1 (5 bases). CDR1 is MNHEY, CDR2 SVGAGI, per germline. The length of the CDR3 is 18 residues. Trimming shortened V by 0 bases and J by 2 bases, and 19 bases separated the two germline ends. Here the CDR3 reads CASSYSTLGGDWNYGYTF. The CDR3 nucleotides are TGTGCCAGCAGTTACTCGACCCTGGGGGGAGATTGGAACTATGGCTACACCTTC.

The sample holds a few counts of this clonotype. The chain carries TRBV2 and TRBJ2-3, with D perhaps TRBD2 (5 bases). Germline V gene lookup returns CDR1 SNHLY and CDR2 FYNNEI. The length of the CDR3 is 15 residues. V was shortened by 5 bases and J by 3 bases, with 15 bases between the two germline ends. The CDR3 sequence is CASSYWTRSTDTQYF. In DNA, the CDR3 is TGTGCCAGCAGTTATTGGACTCGATCAACAGATACGCAGTATTTT.

In its sample, this clonotype was seen a few times. The rearrangement links TRBV20-1 to TRBJ2-1; the match to TRBD2 covers 12 bases. V dropped 6 bases and J dropped 8; count of bases not matched to a gene: 11. Germline CDR1 reads DFQATT; CDR2 reads SNEGSKA (reference sequence). The CDR3 sequence is 15 residues long. The CDR3 reads CSALWPTSGGYEQFF. In DNA, the CDR3 is TGCAGTGCCTTATGGCCGACTAGCGGGGGATATGAGCAGTTCTTC.

The chain employs TRBV7-2 and TRBJ2-5; D is undetermined. The V and J ends lost 5 bases and 2 bases respectively, with 12 bases between them. Germline-derived CDR1 and CDR2 are SGHTA and FQGNSA. CDR3 length: 14 residues. The CDR3 region has the DNA TGTGCCAGCAGCCGAAACGGCCTGCAAGAGACCCAGTACTTC. It translates to CASSRNGLQETQYF.

This clonotype occurred a few times. V usage is TRBV5-1 and J usage is TRBJ2-1, with D perhaps TRBD2 (6 bases). CDR1 and CDR2 (germline): SGHRS, YFSETQ. There are 12 residues in the CDR3. V lost 0 bases and J lost 13, with 11 bases in between. The DNA for the CDR3 is TGCGCCAGCAGCTTGGATTCGGAGGGCCAGTTCTTC. Protein product: CASSLDSEGQFF.